This TCR beta chain was retrieved from a study of patients and donors after allogeneic stem cell transplantation. This clonotype has a count of ten or more. A single record per CDR3 protein comes from TCRdb applying MiXCR to the RT-PCR reads. The sample has 9,500 to 10,000 distinct CDR3 sequences; more than 4.5% are singletons. What was sequenced was blood, either unsorted or a sorted T cell fraction (not recorded which). This sequence was found in a human donor who was either an allogeneic HSCT recipient or a stem cell or donor lymphocyte infusion donor (not recorded which). It is not recorded whose cells these are; they may come from a transplant donor.

CDR3 sequence: CASSTDRGLREQYF. CDR3 nucleotides: TGTGCCAGCAGTACGGACAGGGGATTACGAGAGCAGTACTTC. The chain links TRBV12-3 or TRBV12-4 to TRBJ2-7; 9 nucleotides agree with TRBD1. V trimming: 5 bases; J trimming: 7 bases; junction bases outside the gene matches: 9. The CDR3 covers 14 residues.